One sample yielded the 30 T cell receptor beta chains listed below, sequenced in a study of cytomegalovirus exposure and HLA in healthy donors listed by TCRdb under 2017. The library relied on the immunoSEQ multiplex PCR assay. A mixture of 60 forward primers for TCR Vbeta segments and 13 reverse primers for TCR Jbeta segments was used in the multiplex PCR. In its TCRdb copy, this immuneACCESS table keeps in-frame sequences only and misses some clones. Where compared with another copy, unresolved V genes explain less than half of these, and the others have no known cause. The sample table lists some 140,000 clones, nearly 80% of them with a count of one. 2% to 2.5% of the sample rests with the top ten. Sequenced material: PBMCs. All receptors derive from a man younger than 45 in good health and CMV-seronegative.

V usage is TRBV7-6 and J usage is TRBJ2-1; 7 bases are shared with TRBD2. Per germline, CDR1 SGHVS and CDR2 FNYEAQ. There are 16 residues in the CDR3. J gave up 6 bases and V 4 bases, and 12 bases lay outside the gene matches. CDR3 nucleotide sequence: TGTGCCAGCAGCTCCGGCGGCGGGAGCCTTGGCAATGAGCAGTTCTTC. Translated: CASSSGGGSLGNEQFF.

As for this clone: This same CDR3 is encoded by further DNA sequences in the sample. The chain links TRBV7-2 to TRBJ2-5, with 8 bases that match TRBD1. This CDR3 has 13 residues. J was trimmed by 4 bases and V by 5 bases; bases with no gene match: 3. Per germline, CDR1 SGHTA and CDR2 FQGNSA. The CDR3: CASSLDRAETQYF. The CDR3 DNA is TGTGCCAGCAGCCTGGACAGGGCAGAGACCCAGTACTTC.

This clone was seen more than once but under ten times. The CDR3 here is CASSQLAGGVDTQYF. For the CDR3, the DNA is TGCGCCAGCAGCCAACTAGCGGGAGGGGTAGATACGCAGTATTTT. The chain recombines TRBV4-1 with TRBJ2-3; TRBD2 matches at 12 bases. CDR1 and CDR2 from the germline V gene are MGHRA and YSYEKL. The CDR3 length is 15 residues. V shed 2 bases, J shed 5 bases, and the junction held 2 bases outside the gene matches.

V is TRBV28 and J is TRBJ1-2, with 7 bases identical to TRBD1. This CDR3 region has 14 residues. From germline, CDR1 is MDHEN and CDR2 SYDVKM. V gave up 5 bases and J gave up 2 bases; unmatched junction bases: 5. CDR3 sequence: CASSRLTGNYGYTF. In nucleotides, the CDR3 is TGTGCCAGCAGTAGGTTGACAGGGAACTATGGCTACACCTTC.

This clone came up once. The rearrangement links TRBV15 to TRBJ2-7; TRBD2 matches at 8 bases. This CDR3 has 15 residues. The V segment lost 1 base and the J segment 6 bases; nucleotides outside the gene matches: 8. Germline CDR1 reads LNHNV; CDR2 reads YYDKDF (reference sequence). The DNA for the CDR3 is TGTGCCACCAGCAGAGCCTTGGCGGGAGGATCCGAGCAGTACTTC. Residues: CATSRALAGGSEQYF.

This clone was picked up one time. The chain carries TRBV5-1 and TRBJ1-2; D gene uncertain. Trimming shortened V by 5 bases and J by 8 bases, and 16 bases separated the two germline ends. The CDR3 is 13 residues long. Germline V gene lookup returns CDR1 SGHRS and CDR2 YFSETQ. CDR3 loop: CASSTRVLAGYTF. CDR3 DNA sequence: TGCGCCAGCAGTACTAGGGTTCTCGCGGGCTACACCTTC.

The V call is TRBV11-2, the J call TRBJ1-1; possible D gene TRBD1, 5 bases. The V gene lost 2 bases and the J gene lost 6 bases, with 13 bases spanning the gap. Per germline, CDR1 SGHAT and CDR2 FQNNGV. CDR3 length: 14 amino acids. The CDR3 DNA reads TGTGCCAGCAGCTTACAGGGTAGCGGTTCTGAAGCTTTCTTT. The encoded protein is CASSLQGSGSEAFF.

A single count supports this clone. This CDR3 is also generated by other DNA sequences in the sample. The rearrangement links TRBV5-1 to TRBJ1-5; D uncertain. The CDR3 runs 13 residues. Germline CDR1 reads SGHRS; CDR2 reads YFSETQ. V was pared by 5 bases and J by 3 bases, with 9 bases between. CDR3 region: CASRFEDNQPQHF. CDR3 DNA sequence: TGCGCCAGCAGATTTGAGGACAATCAGCCCCAGCATTTT.

The chain carries TRBV18 and TRBJ2-3, with D tentatively TRBD2 (5 bases). V lost 2 bases to trimming and J lost 3 bases, with 15 bases between them. CDR3 length: 16 amino acids. Germline V gene sequence: CDR1 KGHSH, CDR2 LQKENI. CDR3 coding DNA: TGTGCCAGCTCACCATCTTCCGGGATTATTACAGATACGCAGTATTTT. Translating gives CASSPSSGIITDTQYF.

As regards this clone: A junction end diverges from the germline sequence, so it may reflect a read error. The rearrangement joins TRBV7-9 to TRBJ2-7; D is ambiguous. Germline loops: CDR1 SEHNR, CDR2 FQNEAQ (reference sequence). The CDR3 length is 12 residues. CDR3 amino acids: CSSTPNPYEQYF. The CDR3 DNA reads as TGTTCCAGCACCCCTAACCCCTACGAGCAGTACTTC.

The chain employs TRBV27 and TRBJ1-2, with D unclear. This CDR3 contains 14 residues. The germline gives CDR1 MNHEY, CDR2 SMNVEV (reference sequence). Trimming took 4 bases from V and 0 from J, leaving 9 bases between them. DNA of the CDR3: TGTGCCAGCAGTTGGGCAGCTACTAACTATGGCTACACCTTC. This codes for CASSWAATNYGYTF.

This clone has just a few counts. The chain couples TRBV9 to TRBJ2-2; 8 bases match TRBD1. The CDR3 has 16 amino acids. The trim removed 2 bases at V and 6 bases at J, leaving 9 bases unmatched. Germline values: CDR1 SGDLS, CDR2 YYNGEE. DNA for the CDR3: TGTGCCAGCAGCGTCGGACAGGGTAGTATCTCCGGGGAGCTGTTTTTT. It encodes CASSVGQGSISGELFF.

This clone was seen a few times. J is TRBJ1-1 and V is TRBV6-6; the D gene is possibly TRBD1 (6 bases). This CDR3 is 14 amino acids long. Trimming removed 2 bases from V and 8 bases from J, with 15 bases in between. The germline V gene has CDR1 MNHNY and CDR2 SVGAGI (reference sequence). CDR3 bases: TGTGCCAGCAGTTACCGGGACACCCCGGGGGAAGCTTTCTTT. Translating gives CASSYRDTPGEAFF.

The V and J genes are TRBV2 and TRBJ2-3; 7 positions agree with TRBD1. Germline V CDR1 and CDR2: SNHLY, FYNNEI. V shed 6 bases, J shed 4 bases, and the junction held 7 bases outside the gene matches. The CDR3 loop spans 14 amino acids. In nucleotides, the CDR3 is TGTGCCAGCAGCCGACAGGGTGGGGCAGATACGCAGTATTTT. It yields the protein CASSRQGGADTQYF.

V and J are TRBV7-9 and TRBJ1-1, with D unclear. The germline CDR1 and CDR2 sequences are SEHNR and FQNEAQ (reference sequence). The CDR3 sequence is 11 residues long. V lost 8 bases, J lost 4 bases, and 8 bases lay in between. CDR3 DNA: TGTGCCAGCCGGGTGGGCACTGAAGCTTTCTTT. It yields the protein CASRVGTEAFF.

CDR3 coding DNA: TGTGCCAGCAGTTCCCTAGGTGAGGAGCAGTACTTC. Encoded protein: CASSSLGEEQYF. The chain is built from TRBV6-5 and TRBJ2-7; D is ambiguous. Per the germline V gene, CDR1 is MNHEY and CDR2 is SVGAGI. The V gene lost 4 bases and the J gene lost 7 bases, with 11 bases spanning the gap. There are 12 residues in the CDR3.

This clone has only one observation. The chain links TRBV19 to TRBJ1-1; no clear D gene. V lost 7 bases, J lost 1 base, and 13 bases lay in between. The CDR3 is 14 residues long. The germline CDR1 and CDR2 sequences are LNHDA and SQIVND (reference sequence). In DNA, the CDR3 is TGTGCCAGTAAGGACTCAGGTTGGAACACTGAAGCTTTCTTT. It is translated as CASKDSGWNTEAFF.

This clone was detected a few times. The V and J genes are TRBV6-6 and TRBJ1-1; 11 bases agree with TRBD1. CDR3 size: 16 residues. The V and J ends lost 9 bases and 1 base, in that order; junction bases with no gene match: 10. Germline V gene data show CDR1 as MNHNY and CDR2 as SVGAGI (reference sequence). The CDR3 bases are TGTGCCAGTTTCCCCGGACAGGGGGCGTGGAACACTGAAGCTTTCTTT. Residues: CASFPGQGAWNTEAFF.

The rearrangement links TRBV6-1 to TRBJ1-4, with 7 nucleotides matching TRBD1. The germline V gene encodes CDR1 MNHNS and CDR2 SASEGT. The CDR3 sequence is 14 residues long. Germline trimming cut 6 bases from V and 8 bases from J; bases unmatched to any gene: 9. The CDR3 DNA reads TGTGCCAGCAGAGTCCACAGGGGAGGCGAAAAACTGTTTTTT. Its translation is CASRVHRGGEKLFF.

This sequence joins TRBV4-1 and TRBJ2-7, with TRBD1 identical over 8 bases. Per the germline V gene, CDR1 is MGHRA and CDR2 is YSYEKL. Trimming removed 0 bases from V and 3 bases from J; junction bases left unmatched: 7. CDR3 size: 16 residues. CDR3 nucleotides: TGCGCCAGCAGCCAAGATATGCAGGGGGCAGGCTACGAGCAGTACTTC. Protein product: CASSQDMQGAGYEQYF.

The chain is built from TRBV2 and TRBJ1-3; 10 bases map to TRBD1. Losses at the gene ends were 2 bases for V and 2 bases for J; bases not matched to a gene: 6. The CDR3 covers 17 residues. Germline CDR1 reads SNHLY; CDR2 reads FYNNEI. Here the CDR3 reads CASSERFDRGPGNTIYF. CDR3 nucleotides: TGTGCCAGCAGTGAAAGATTCGACAGGGGGCCTGGAAACACCATATATTTT.

The chain joins TRBV30 to TRBJ2-3, with TRBD1 identical over 8 bases. This CDR3 region has 15 residues. CDR1 is GTSNPN, CDR2 SVGIG, per germline (reference sequence). Trimming at V came to 1 base and at J to 3 bases, leaving 6 bases not matched to a gene. This chain's CDR3 is CAWSADRGNTDTQYF. CDR3 bases: TGTGCCTGGAGTGCCGACAGGGGTAATACAGATACGCAGTATTTT. Looking up the rest from reference TRBV30 and TRBJ2-3 gives the full variable domain: SQTIHQWPATLVQPVGSPLSLECTVEGTSNPNLYWYRQAAGRGLQLLFYSVGIGQISSEVPQNLSASRPQDRQFILSSKKLLLSDSGFYLCAWSADRGNTDTQYFGPGTRLTVL.

The chain is built from TRBV2 and TRBJ1-1; 7 nucleotides line up with TRBD1. Germline lookup yields CDR1 SNHLY and CDR2 FYNNEI. V trimming: 1 base; J trimming: 7 bases; junction bases outside the gene matches: 6. This CDR3 comprises 14 residues. The DNA of the CDR3 is TGTGCCAGCAGTGAAGGGAGGGGGCCGGGTGAAGCTTTCTTT. This encodes CASSEGRGPGEAFF.

The V gene is TRBV7-9, the J gene TRBJ1-4; D gene ambiguous. Looked up from germline, CDR1 is SEHNR and CDR2 is FQNEAQ (reference sequence). V lost 5 bases and J 5 bases, leaving 15 bases between the germline ends. The CDR3 runs 15 residues. Here the CDR3 reads CASSTLGEPNEKLFF. CDR3 nucleotides: TGTGCCAGCAGCACGTTGGGAGAACCCAATGAAAAACTGTTTTTT.

The V call is TRBV5-5, the J call TRBJ1-1; no reliable D call. Trimming took 0 bases from V and 10 from J, leaving 10 bases between them. Germline loops: CDR1 SGHKS, CDR2 YYEKEE (reference sequence). This CDR3 contains 12 residues. The chain's CDR3 is CASSLGLEGAFF. The DNA for the CDR3 is TGTGCCAGCAGCTTGGGACTCGAAGGAGCTTTCTTT. Full variable domain (remainder filled in from reference TRBV5-5 and TRBJ1-1): DAGVTQSPTHLIKTRGQQVTLRCSPISGHKSVSWYQQVLGQGPQFIFQYYEKEERGRGNFPDRFSARQFPNYSSELNVNALLLGDSALYLCASSLGLEGAFFGQGTRLTVV.

V and J are TRBV2 and TRBJ2-3, with 7 bases matching TRBD2. J was trimmed by 8 bases and V by 0 bases; bases with no gene match: 8. CDR3 length: 15 residues. CDR1 and CDR2 (germline): SNHLY, FYNNEI. The CDR3 sequence: CASSEAGLAESTQYF. CDR3 coding DNA: TGTGCCAGCAGTGAAGCTGGGCTAGCGGAGTCTACGCAGTATTTT.

The V gene is TRBV6-5, the J gene TRBJ2-5; TRBD2 matches at 8 bases. The end of the DNA fits TRBJ2-7 better, so the J call may be wrong. Per the germline V gene, CDR1 is MNHEY and CDR2 is SVGAGI. The CDR3 is 14 amino acids. CDR3 sequence: CASSSRRGAYEQYF. CDR3 bases: TGTGCCAGCAGCTCCCGGCGGGGGGCTTACGAGCAGTACTTC.

This chain uses TRBV11-2 with TRBJ1-1; 8 bases fit TRBD1. CDR1 and CDR2 (germline): SGHAT, FQNNGV. The J segment lost 8 bases and the V segment lost 3 bases, leaving 2 bases of the junction unmatched. The CDR3 runs to 12 residues. The CDR3 nucleotides are TGTGCCAGCAGCTTCCGGACAGGGGAAGCTTTCTTT. Residues: CASSFRTGEAFF. The complete variable domain, with remaining parts taken from reference TRBV11-2 and TRBJ1-1, reads EAGVAQSPRYKIIEKRQSVAFWCNPISGHATLYWYQQILGQGPKLLIQFQNNGVVDDSQLPKDRFSAERLKGVDSTLKIQPAKLEDSAVYLCASSFRTGEAFFGQGTRLTVV.

The chain carries TRBV19 and TRBJ1-4, with D perhaps TRBD1 (6 bases). The CDR3 is made up of 14 amino acids. Trimming shortened V by 4 bases and J by 8 bases, and 14 bases separated the two germline ends. Per the germline V gene, CDR1 is LNHDA and CDR2 is SQIVND (reference sequence). CDR3 protein: CASSNRVPGEKLFF. The CDR3 region has the DNA TGTGCCAGTAGTAACAGGGTTCCAGGGGAAAAACTGTTTTTT.

This chain links TRBV4-1 with TRBJ2-5, with 9 nucleotides matching TRBD1. Unmatched junction bases numbered 8, after V lost 1 base and J lost 5 bases. The CDR3 runs to 16 residues. The germline CDR1 and CDR2 sequences are MGHRA and YSYEKL. The CDR3 region is CASSQVVGQGRETQYF. DNA of the CDR3: TGCGCCAGCAGCCAAGTGGTGGGACAGGGACGGGAGACCCAGTACTTC.